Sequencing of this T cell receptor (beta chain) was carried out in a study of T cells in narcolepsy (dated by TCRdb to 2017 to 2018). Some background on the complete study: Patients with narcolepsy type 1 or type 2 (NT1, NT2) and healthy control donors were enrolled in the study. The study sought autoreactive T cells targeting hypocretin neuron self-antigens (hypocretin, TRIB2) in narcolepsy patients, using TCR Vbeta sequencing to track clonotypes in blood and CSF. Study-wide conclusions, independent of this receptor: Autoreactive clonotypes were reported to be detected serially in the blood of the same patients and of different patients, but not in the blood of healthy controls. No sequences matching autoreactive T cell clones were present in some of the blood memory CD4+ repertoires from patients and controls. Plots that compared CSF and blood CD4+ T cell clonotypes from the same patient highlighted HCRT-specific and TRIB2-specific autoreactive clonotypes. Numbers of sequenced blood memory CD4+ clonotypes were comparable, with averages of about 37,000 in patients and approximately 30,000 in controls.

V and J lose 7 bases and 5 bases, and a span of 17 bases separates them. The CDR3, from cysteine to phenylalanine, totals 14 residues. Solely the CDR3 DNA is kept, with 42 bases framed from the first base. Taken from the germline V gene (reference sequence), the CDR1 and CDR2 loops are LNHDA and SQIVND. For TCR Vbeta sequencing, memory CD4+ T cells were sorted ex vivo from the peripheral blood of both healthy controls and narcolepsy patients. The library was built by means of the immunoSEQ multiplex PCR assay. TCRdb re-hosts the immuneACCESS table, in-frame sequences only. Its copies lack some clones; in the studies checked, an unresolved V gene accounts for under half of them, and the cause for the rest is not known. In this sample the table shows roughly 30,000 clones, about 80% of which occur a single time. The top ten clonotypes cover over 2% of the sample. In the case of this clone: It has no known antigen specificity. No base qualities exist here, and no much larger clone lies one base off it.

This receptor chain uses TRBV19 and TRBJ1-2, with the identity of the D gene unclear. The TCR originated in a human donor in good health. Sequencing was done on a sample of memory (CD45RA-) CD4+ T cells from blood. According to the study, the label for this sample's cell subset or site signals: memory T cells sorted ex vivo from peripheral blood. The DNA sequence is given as TGTGCCAGTAACCCACAGCCGGGTGGGTATGGCTACACCTTC. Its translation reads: CASNPQPGGYGYTF.